These 24 T cell receptor beta chains came from one sample sequenced in a study of blood T cell repertoires in COVID-19. TCRdb's table, derived via immunoSEQ multiplex PCR, lists solely in-frame clones and lacks some. Among about 89,000 clones, about 80% were seen once, and the ten largest hold about half. Sequences were obtained from peripheral blood. These receptors originate from a human donor in a cohort sampled during active COVID-19.

The chain links TRBV30 to TRBJ2-7; a weak D match, TRBD1 (6 bases). In germline, CDR1 is GTSNPN, CDR2 SVGIG (reference sequence). The length of the CDR3 is 14 residues. Trimming removed 2 bases from V and 3 bases from J, with 14 bases in between. The DNA of the CDR3 is TGTGCCTGGAGTTTAGGGGGAAAGGTCTACGAGCAGTACTTC. Translation gives CAWSLGGKVYEQYF. The full variable domain, completed using reference TRBV30 and TRBJ2-7, is SQTIHQWPATLVQPVGSPLSLECTVEGTSNPNLYWYRQAAGRGLQLLFYSVGIGQISSEVPQNLSASRPQDRQFILSSKKLLLSDSGFYLCAWSLGGKVYEQYFGPGTRLTVT.

In its sample, this clone was seen once. V usage is TRBV11-2 and J usage is TRBJ2-7, with TRBD2 as a possible D gene (5 bases). The V gene's germline CDR1 is SGHAT and CDR2 FQNNGV. The length of the CDR3 is 16 residues. Between the trimmed V and J ends, which lost 3 bases and 0 bases, there was a span of 15 bases. For the CDR3, the DNA is TGTGCCAGCAGCTTCGGAGGCCGGGGTGGCTCCTACGAGCAGTACTTC. Translation gives CASSFGGRGGSYEQYF.

This clone was seen a handful of times. The rearrangement joins TRBV19 to TRBJ1-1; no clear D. The CDR3 extends over 15 amino acids. V was cut by 3 bases and J by 0 bases, with 11 bases left in between. Germline assignment: CDR1 LNHDA and CDR2 SQIVND (reference sequence). CDR3 region: CASSIIGSVNTEAFF. The CDR3 region has the DNA TGTGCCAGTAGTATTATCGGGTCGGTGAACACTGAAGCTTTCTTT.

This chain joins TRBV6-5 and TRBJ2-3; D uncertain. Germline CDR1 MNHEY, CDR2 SVGAGI. V was pared by 6 bases and J by 2 bases, with 9 bases between. The CDR3 is made up of 13 amino acids. The CDR3 here is CASSLRHTDTQYF. DNA for the CDR3: TGTGCCAGCAGCCTAAGACACACAGATACGCAGTATTTT.

This clone was observed once. The CDR3 loop reads CASSLGFEETQYF. As DNA, the CDR3 is TGTGCCAGCAGCTTAGGTTTTGAGGAGACCCAGTACTTC. The V gene is TRBV7-2, the J gene TRBJ2-5; D call uncertain. Germline V CDR1 and CDR2: SGHTA, FQGNSA. V was clipped by 1 base and J by 5 bases, with 8 bases between them. The CDR3 loop spans 13 amino acids.

This clone appeared a single time. The chain carries TRBV19 and TRBJ2-3, with 9 bases that match TRBD1. The length of the CDR3 is 14 residues. The germline V gene has CDR1 LNHDA and CDR2 SQIVND (reference sequence). V was clipped by 7 bases and J by 3 bases; unmatched bases: 5. CDR3 region: CASTDRGWTDTQYF. The CDR3 coding sequence is TGTGCCAGTACCGACAGGGGGTGGACAGATACGCAGTATTTT.

The rearrangement joins TRBV30 to TRBJ2-1; 10 positions match TRBD2. V was clipped by 4 bases and J by 2 bases; unmatched bases: 2. Germline V gene sequence: CDR1 GTSNPN, CDR2 SVGIG (reference sequence). This CDR3 comprises 14 residues. In DNA, the CDR3 is TGTGCCTGGAATAGCGGGAGGCCCTACAATGAGCAGTTCTTC. Protein product: CAWNSGRPYNEQFF.

This clone was observed once. The chain combines TRBV28 with TRBJ1-2; D is unresolved. Per the germline V gene, CDR1 is MDHEN and CDR2 is SYDVKM. V was clipped by 6 bases and J by 1 base, with 9 bases between them. This CDR3 comprises 13 residues. CDR3 region: CASSYDINYGYTF. The CDR3 DNA follows: TGTGCCAGCAGCTACGACATTAACTATGGCTACACCTTC.

CDR3 sequence: CASSLDRANEQFF. CDR3 nucleotide sequence: TGTGCCAGCAGTTTAGACAGGGCCAATGAGCAGTTCTTC. V is TRBV12-3 or TRBV12-4 and J is TRBJ2-1, with D perhaps matching TRBD1 (6 bases). The V end lost 1 base, the J end lost 6 bases, and 7 bases lay between the germline ends. This CDR3 is built from 13 residues.

This chain uses TRBV5-4 with TRBJ1-1, with TRBD1 as a possible D gene (6 bases). V was pared by 5 bases and J by 1 base, with 15 bases between. The germline gives CDR1 SGHNT, CDR2 YYREEE (reference sequence). This CDR3 comprises 15 residues. CDR3 sequence: CASSRGAGANTEAFF. The CDR3 DNA reads as TGTGCCAGCAGTAGAGGGGCAGGGGCGAACACTGAAGCTTTCTTT. Drawing the rest from reference TRBV5-4 and TRBJ1-1, the complete variable domain is ETGVTQSPTHLIKTRGQQVTLRCSSQSGHNTVSWYQQALGQGPQFIFQYYREEENGRGNFPPRFSGLQFPNYSSELNVNALELDDSALYLCASSRGAGANTEAFFGQGTRLTVV.

The chain recombines TRBV5-4 with TRBJ2-1; D is ambiguous. The germline V and J ends were trimmed by 4 bases and 7 bases, with 12 bases remaining between them. CDR3 size: 13 residues. Germline values: CDR1 SGHNT, CDR2 YYREEE (reference sequence). The CDR3 bases are TGTGCCAGCAGCCGCGAGGCCGGAAATGAGCAGTTCTTC. Translation: CASSREAGNEQFF.

The J gene is TRBJ1-6, the V gene TRBV25-1, with D possibly TRBD1 on 6 matching bases. CDR1 is MGHDK, CDR2 SYGVNS, per germline. This CDR3 contains 14 residues. V was trimmed by 3 bases and J by 7 bases, leaving 10 bases between them. CDR3 coding DNA: TGTGCCAGCAGTGATACAGGGTTCAATTCACCCCTCCACTTT. It encodes CASSDTGFNSPLHF.

This clone was counted a few times. This chain joins TRBV2 and TRBJ2-1; TRBD2 matches at 8 bases. Looked up from germline, CDR1 is SNHLY and CDR2 is FYNNEI. V lost 5 bases and J lost 0; bases outside the gene matches: 3. This CDR3 comprises 15 residues. The CDR3 coding sequence is TGTGCCAGCAGTAGGAGCGGGAGCTCCTACAATGAGCAGTTCTTC. Protein sequence: CASSRSGSSYNEQFF. Supplemented by reference TRBV2 and TRBJ2-1, the full variable domain reads EPEVTQTPSHQVTQMGQEVILRCVPISNHLYFYWYRQILGQKVEFLVSFYNNEISEKSEIFDDQFSVERPDGSNFTLKIRSTKLEDSAMYFCASSRSGSSYNEQFFGPGTRLTVL.

Worth noting for this clone: One end of the junction varies from germline; a read error may be responsible. The chain couples TRBV7-7 to TRBJ2-5; possible D gene TRBD2, 6 bases. In germline, CDR1 is SSHAT, CDR2 FNYEAQ (reference sequence). CDR3 length: 15 amino acids. The CDR3 protein is CASSPRGGTQETQYF. In DNA form, the CDR3 reads TGTGCTAGCAGCCCGAGGGGCGGGACCCAAGAGACCCAGTACTTC.

The chain is built from TRBV28 and TRBJ2-7; D perhaps matches TRBD1 (6 bases). Per the germline V gene, CDR1 is MDHEN and CDR2 is SYDVKM. V lost 7 bases to trimming and J lost 2 bases, with 15 bases between them. The CDR3 has 14 residues. The CDR3 coding sequence is TGTGCCAGCATCGACAGGCAGGGCACCTACGAGCAGTACTTC. Translating it yields CASIDRQGTYEQYF.

The chain combines TRBV5-4 with TRBJ2-1; D might be TRBD1 (5 bases). The CDR3 is 15 residues long. Germline V lookup: CDR1 SGHNT, CDR2 YYREEE (reference sequence). V was clipped by 2 bases and J by 0 bases, with 9 bases between them. This chain's CDR3 is CASSFDRVSYNEQFF. The CDR3, as DNA: TGTGCCAGCAGCTTCGACAGAGTCTCCTACAATGAGCAGTTCTTC. Looking up the rest from reference TRBV5-4 and TRBJ2-1 gives the full variable domain: ETGVTQSPTHLIKTRGQQVTLRCSSQSGHNTVSWYQQALGQGPQFIFQYYREEENGRGNFPPRFSGLQFPNYSSELNVNALELDDSALYLCASSFDRVSYNEQFFGPGTRLTVL.

The CDR3 region has the DNA TGCGCCAGCAGCTCCATCGGCTTGGGGGCTGACACTGAAGCTTTCTTT. The encoded protein is CASSSIGLGADTEAFF. The rearrangement uses TRBV5-1 and TRBJ1-1, with D tentatively TRBD1 (6 bases). Trimming shortened V by 3 bases and J by 3 bases, and 18 bases separated the two germline ends. The CDR3 loop spans 16 amino acids. Germline V gene lookup returns CDR1 SGHRS and CDR2 YFSETQ.

This clone was recorded many times. This chain uses TRBV19 with TRBJ2-5; the match to TRBD2 covers 10 bases. The trim removed 5 bases at V and 4 bases at J, leaving 7 bases unmatched. This CDR3 comprises 15 residues. The germline gives CDR1 LNHDA, CDR2 SQIVND (reference sequence). The DNA of the CDR3 is TGTGCCAGTAGTCCCAGAAGCGGGAGGGGAGAGACCCAGTACTTC. Amino acid sequence: CASSPRSGRGETQYF.

This chain joins TRBV28 and TRBJ2-3; TRBD2 matches at 8 bases. The CDR3 consists of 14 residues. V lost 7 bases to trimming and J lost 2 bases; unmatched junction nucleotides: 5. The germline gives CDR1 MDHEN, CDR2 SYDVKM. The CDR3 protein is CASTSGGATDTQYF. CDR3 bases: TGTGCCAGCACCTCGGGGGGGGCCACAGATACGCAGTATTTT.

CDR3 loop: CAWSATDFNEKLFF. The CDR3 DNA is TGTGCCTGGAGTGCCACCGACTTTAATGAAAAACTGTTTTTT. V usage is TRBV30 and J usage is TRBJ1-4, with D unclear. The CDR3 covers 14 residues. Per the germline V gene, CDR1 is GTSNPN and CDR2 is SVGIG (reference sequence). Trimming took off 1 base at V and 4 bases at J, with 10 bases between the two ends.

This chain uses TRBV6-6 with TRBJ2-1, with D possibly matching TRBD2 (6 bases). CDR3 length: 12 amino acids. Germline values: CDR1 MNHNY, CDR2 SVGAGI (reference sequence). Deletions cut 8 bases from V and 7 bases from J, with 12 bases between. CDR3 bases: TGTGCCAGCGCCCGCGGGGTTAATGAGCAGTTCTTC. This gives the protein CASARGVNEQFF.

This chain uses TRBV7-9 with TRBJ2-7, with unresolved D. This CDR3 is built from 14 residues. From germline, CDR1 is SEHNR and CDR2 FQNEAQ (reference sequence). Trimming cost V 1 base and J 4 bases, with 11 bases left between them. CDR3 sequence reads: CASSLVQTKYEQYF. CDR3 in DNA: TGTGCCAGCAGCTTAGTACAGACCAAATACGAGCAGTACTTC. The full variable domain, completed using reference TRBV7-9 and TRBJ2-7, is DTGVSQNPRHKITKRGQNVTFRCDPISEHNRLYWYRQTLGQGPEFLTYFQNEAQLEKSRLLSDRFSAERPKGSFSTLEIQRTEQGDSAMYLCASSLVQTKYEQYFGPGTRLTVT.

This clone was recorded a few times. The chain combines TRBV4-3 with TRBJ2-1, with D tentatively TRBD2 (5 bases). There are 15 residues in the CDR3. Looked up from germline, CDR1 is LGHNA and CDR2 is YSLEER. V dropped 1 base and J dropped 5 bases, with 12 bases sitting between them. CDR3 DNA: TGCGCCAGCAGCCAAGGTCTCCGGGAAAACAATGAGCAGTTCTTC. Amino acid sequence: CASSQGLRENNEQFF.

The chain is built from TRBV4-3 and TRBJ2-6; maybe TRBD1 (5 bases). Trimming took 1 base from V and 3 from J, leaving 13 bases between them. Germline values: CDR1 LGHNA, CDR2 YSLEER. The CDR3 contains 17 residues. The CDR3 reads CASSQGQGLRGANVLTF. DNA for the CDR3: TGCGCCAGCAGCCAAGGGCAGGGCCTGCGTGGGGCCAACGTCCTGACTTTC.